Each of the 25 T cell receptor beta chains below was sequenced from the same sample in a study of blood T cell repertoires in COVID-19 (dated by TCRdb to the early 2020s). The library was made by the immunoSEQ multiplex PCR assay. TCRdb carries this immuneACCESS record with in-frame sequences only. Its versions omit some clonotypes, under half of them owing to an unresolved V gene in the studies checked, with the rest unexplained. The sample records over 250,000 clones, about nine tenths of which are singletons. 3% of the sample rests with the top ten. What was sequenced was PBMCs or T cells enriched from blood (not recorded which). These receptors came from a woman aged 45 to 65 who had recovered from COVID-19.

The rearrangement uses TRBV4-2 and TRBJ1-2; 7 bases are shared with TRBD1. The CDR3 loop spans 16 amino acids. After removal of 0 bases from V and 0 bases from J, the junction contained 4 bases not matched to a gene. Germline lookup yields CDR1 LGHNA and CDR2 YNFKEQ. The CDR3 loop is CASSQDLRGSNYGYTF. CDR3 in DNA: TGTGCCAGCAGCCAAGATCTCAGGGGGTCTAACTATGGCTACACCTTC.

CDR3 DNA: TGTGCCAGCAGCTCAGACCGTGTCTCTAGCGGGAGCACAGATACGCAGTATTTT. It specifies CASSSDRVSSGSTDTQYF. V and J are TRBV11-2 and TRBJ2-3, with 8 bases identical to TRBD2. The CDR3 is 18 amino acids. Trimming at V came to 4 bases and at J to 0 bases, leaving 12 bases not matched to a gene. Germline values: CDR1 SGHAT, CDR2 FQNNGV.

This chain uses TRBV19 with TRBJ1-2; the match to TRBD1 covers 10 bases. The trim removed 4 bases at V and 4 bases at J, leaving 9 bases unmatched. The CDR3 is 16 amino acids. Germline lookup yields CDR1 LNHDA and CDR2 SQIVND (reference sequence). The CDR3 region is CASSTHGTGVGYGYTF. DNA for the CDR3: TGTGCCAGTAGTACCCACGGGACAGGGGTCGGCTATGGCTACACCTTC.

This clone has a handful of counts. The gene calls are TRBV5-1 and TRBJ2-2; tentatively, D is TRBD1 (6 bases). The CDR3 extends over 14 amino acids. Trimming pared 2 bases from V and 4 bases from J, leaving 9 bases between. Germline CDR1 is SGHRS and CDR2 is YFSETQ. Here the CDR3 DNA reads TGCGCCAGCAGCTTAGGACAGTCCACCGGGGAGCTGTTTTTT. As protein: CASSLGQSTGELFF.

This clone came up once. V usage is TRBV9 and J usage is TRBJ1-1, with unresolved D. The V end lost 4 bases, the J end lost 10 bases, and 17 bases lay between the germline ends. Germline values: CDR1 SGDLS, CDR2 YYNGEE. This CDR3 has 13 residues. The CDR3 nucleotides are TGTGCCAGCAGCATCGGGCCAGGAGGTACAGCTTTCTTT. It specifies CASSIGPGGTAFF.

The chain has TRBV28 and TRBJ2-1; 9 bases match TRBD2. Germline V gives CDR1 MDHEN, CDR2 SYDVKM. The length of the CDR3 is 19 residues. V gave up 5 bases and J gave up 0 bases; unmatched junction bases: 14. DNA of the CDR3: TGTGCCAGCAGTCCCCTAGGGGCTAGCGGGACCGCCTCCTACAATGAGCAGTTCTTC. Protein: CASSPLGASGTASYNEQFF.

This chain uses TRBV9 with TRBJ2-1; D gene unclear. CDR3 length equals 13 residues. V shed 0 bases and J shed 6 bases, with 7 bases lying between them. Looked up from germline, CDR1 is SGDLS and CDR2 is YYNGEE. This CDR3 is CASSVATPNEQFF. The CDR3 DNA follows: TGTGCCAGCAGCGTAGCTACTCCCAATGAGCAGTTCTTC.

V and J are TRBV12-3 or TRBV12-4 and TRBJ1-5; D is unresolved. V shed 4 bases and J shed 5 bases, with 9 bases lying between them. The CDR3 runs to 13 residues. The DNA for the CDR3 is TGTGCCAGCAGTTCCCCGGGGTATCAGCCCCAGCATTTT. Amino acids: CASSSPGYQPQHF.

J is TRBJ1-2 and V is TRBV14, with D unresolved. The CDR3 extends over 14 amino acids. V lost 0 bases and J 7 bases, leaving 12 bases between the germline ends. Looked up from germline, CDR1 is SGHDN and CDR2 is FVKESK. CDR3 in DNA: TGTGCCAGCAGCCAAGATCGAGAACAGACTGGCTACACCTTC. It translates to CASSQDREQTGYTF. The full variable domain, in which reference TRBV14 and TRBJ1-2 provide the parts outside the CDR3, is EAGVTQFPSHSVIEKGQTVTLRCDPISGHDNLYWYRRVMGKEIKFLLHFVKESKQDESGMPNNRFLAERTGGTYSTLKVQPAELEDSGVYFCASSQDREQTGYTFGSGTRLTVV.

The chain has TRBV28 and TRBJ1-5; D is undetermined. This CDR3 has 13 residues. Germline V gene data show CDR1 as MDHEN and CDR2 as SYDVKM. V was shortened by 3 bases and J by 8 bases, with 11 bases between the two germline ends. CDR3 in DNA: TGTGCCAGCAGTTTGGGCGGGGTCAAGCCCCAGCATTTT. Amino acid sequence: CASSLGGVKPQHF.

The chain employs TRBV28 and TRBJ2-7, with 7 bases that match TRBD2. The V and J ends lost 6 bases and 2 bases, in that order; junction bases with no gene match: 7. The CDR3 sequence is 14 residues long. Per germline, CDR1 MDHEN and CDR2 SYDVKM. The CDR3 loop reads CASSPSGVPYEQYF. The CDR3 DNA reads as TGTGCCAGCAGCCCGAGCGGGGTACCCTACGAGCAGTACTTC.

This clone was detected a few times. V is TRBV28 and J is TRBJ1-2; weak D call: TRBD1 (6 bases). There are 12 residues in the CDR3. Between the trimmed V and J ends, which lost 5 bases and 8 bases, there was a span of 12 bases. CDR1 is MDHEN, CDR2 SYDVKM, per germline. The CDR3 here is CASSPLTGGYTF. CDR3 bases: TGTGCCAGCAGTCCACTGACAGGAGGCTACACCTTC.

J is TRBJ1-5 and V is TRBV7-9, with 10 bases that match TRBD1. The CDR3 is made up of 15 amino acids. V lost 4 bases and J lost 7; bases outside the gene matches: 7. CDR1 SEHNR and CDR2 FQNEAQ come from the germline V gene (reference sequence). CDR3 protein: CASSSGQGIRQPQHF. CDR3 bases: TGTGCCAGCAGCTCGGGACAGGGGATCAGACAGCCCCAGCATTTT.

This clone turned up a few times. In nucleotides, the CDR3 is TGTGCCAGCAGCTGGGAGGGAAATTCACCCCTCCACTTT. Residues: CASSWEGNSPLHF. The chain joins TRBV7-9 to TRBJ1-6; D remains ambiguous. Germline CDR1 and CDR2: SEHNR and FQNEAQ (reference sequence). Trimming left V 4 bases short and J 7 bases short, with 8 bases between. The CDR3 covers 13 residues.

This clone was seen a single time. This chain links TRBV28 with TRBJ2-7, with TRBD2 identical over 11 bases. V lost 5 bases and J lost 3; bases outside the gene matches: 6. The germline gives CDR1 MDHEN, CDR2 SYDVKM. This CDR3 is built from 15 residues. The CDR3 DNA reads TGTGCCAGCAGTAAAGTACTAGCGGGAGTCTACGAGCAGTACTTC. This encodes CASSKVLAGVYEQYF.

The sample holds a few counts of this clone. The chain uses TRBV7-3 and TRBJ2-3; 8 bases fit TRBD1. With 4 bases clipped from V and 3 bases from J, the junction kept 6 bases outside the gene matches. Germline-derived CDR1 and CDR2 are SGHTA and FQGTGA. This CDR3 has 15 amino acids. In nucleotides, the CDR3 is TGTGCCAGCAGCTCGACAGGGGCTAGTACAGATACGCAGTATTTT. Translating gives CASSSTGASTDTQYF.

J is TRBJ1-5 and V is TRBV28; D call uncertain. V lost 3 bases and J lost 3, with 9 bases in between. The CDR3 loop spans 14 amino acids. CDR1 is MDHEN, CDR2 SYDVKM, per germline. CDR3 nucleotide sequence: TGTGCCAGCAGTTTGGAGCAGTCCAATCAGCCCCAGCATTTT. Protein product: CASSLEQSNQPQHF.

The rearrangement joins TRBV25-1 to TRBJ2-1; 7 bases agree with TRBD2. Germline CDR1 MGHDK, CDR2 SYGVNS. J was trimmed by 3 bases and V by 2 bases; bases with no gene match: 4. The CDR3 loop spans 15 amino acids. DNA of the CDR3: TGTGCCAGCAGTGAAGGGGGGACTAACTACAATGAGCAGTTCTTC. Translating it yields CASSEGGTNYNEQFF.

This chain connects TRBV6-1 to TRBJ2-7, with D maybe TRBD1 (6 bases). The V end was cut by 2 bases, the J end by 3 bases, with 20 bases between. CDR1 is MNHNS and CDR2 is SASEGT in the germline V gene. CDR3 size: 17 residues. The CDR3 protein is CASSERGLAVPGYEQYF. As DNA, the CDR3 is TGTGCCAGCAGTGAAAGGGGGTTGGCGGTTCCAGGCTACGAGCAGTACTTC.

The V call is TRBV7-3, the J call TRBJ2-3; 7 bases align to TRBD2. The CDR3 extends over 15 amino acids. Germline assignment: CDR1 SGHTA and CDR2 FQGTGA. J was trimmed by 5 bases and V by 4 bases; bases with no gene match: 9. This chain's CDR3 is CASSYIAGAKDTQYF. The CDR3, as DNA: TGTGCCAGCAGCTACATCGCGGGAGCAAAAGATACGCAGTATTTT. Variable domain in full (rest from reference TRBV7-3 and TRBJ2-3): GAGVSQTPSNKVTEKGKYVELRCDPISGHTALYWYRQSLGQGPEFLIYFQGTGAADDSGLPNDRFFAVRPEGSVSTLKIQRTERGDSAVYLCASSYIAGAKDTQYFGPGTRLTVL.

The genes are TRBV6-2 or TRBV6-3 and TRBJ1-1, with a possible D match to TRBD1 (5 bases). V lost 7 bases and J lost 2, with 20 bases in between. The CDR3 length is 16 residues. Germline loops: CDR1 MNHEY, CDR2 SVGEGT. The CDR3 sequence: CASTPRGTGINTEAFF. The CDR3 DNA follows: TGTGCCAGCACCCCTCGGGGGACGGGAATTAACACTGAAGCTTTCTTT.

This rearrangement joins TRBV30 to TRBJ1-6; 10 bases map to TRBD1. The junction had 13 bases not matched to a gene; V was cut back by 3 bases and J by 2 bases. Germline CDR1 is GTSNPN and CDR2 is SVGIG (reference sequence). The CDR3 spans 19 residues. The CDR3 region has the DNA TGTGCCTGGAGAGGAATACTCCGGGACAGGGGCCCCTATAATTCACCCCTCCACTTT. Amino acids: CAWRGILRDRGPYNSPLHF.

The V gene is TRBV5-6, the J gene TRBJ2-3; the D gene is possibly TRBD1 (7 bases). CDR1 SGHDT and CDR2 YYEEEE come from the germline V gene. With 0 bases removed from V and 8 bases from J, the gap between germline ends came to 10 bases. The CDR3 covers 13 residues. The CDR3 region is CASSLDRGGTQYF. CDR3 bases: TGTGCCAGCAGCTTGGACAGGGGAGGTACGCAGTATTTT.

The V call is TRBV19, the J call TRBJ2-7, with TRBD2 matching over 12 bases. The CDR3 sequence is 15 residues long. CDR1 and CDR2 from the germline V gene are LNHDA and SQIVND (reference sequence). The V segment lost 7 bases and the J segment 0 bases; nucleotides outside the gene matches: 4. DNA of the CDR3: TGTGCCAGTACCCGGACTAGCGGGGACTCCTACGAGCAGTACTTC. This encodes CASTRTSGDSYEQYF. Using reference TRBV19 and TRBJ2-7 for the parts outside the CDR3, the full variable domain is DGGITQSPKYLFRKEGQNVTLSCEQNLNHDAMYWYRQDPGQGLRLIYYSQIVNDFQKGDIAEGYSVSREKKESFPLTVTSAQKNPTAFYLCASTRTSGDSYEQYFGPGTRLTVT.

The genes are TRBV9 and TRBJ2-3; 10 bases match TRBD2. Germline values: CDR1 SGDLS, CDR2 YYNGEE. Germline trimming cut 0 bases from V and 6 bases from J; bases unmatched to any gene: 10. CDR3 length: 17 amino acids. CDR3 nucleotide sequence: TGTGCCAGCAGCGTAGACCGGACTAGCGGCCAGAAGGATACGCAGTATTTT. Translated: CASSVDRTSGQKDTQYF.